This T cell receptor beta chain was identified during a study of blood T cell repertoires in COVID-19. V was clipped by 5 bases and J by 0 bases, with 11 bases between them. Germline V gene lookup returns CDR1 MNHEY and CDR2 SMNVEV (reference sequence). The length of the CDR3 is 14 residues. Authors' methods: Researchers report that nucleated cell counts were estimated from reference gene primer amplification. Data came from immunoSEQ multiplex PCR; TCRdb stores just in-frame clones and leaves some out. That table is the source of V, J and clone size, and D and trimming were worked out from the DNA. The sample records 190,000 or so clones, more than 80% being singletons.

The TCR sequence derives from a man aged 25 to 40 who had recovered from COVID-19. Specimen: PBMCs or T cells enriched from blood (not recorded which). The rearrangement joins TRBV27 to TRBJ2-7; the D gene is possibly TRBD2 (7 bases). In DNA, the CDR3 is TGTGCCAGCAGTGGCGGGGGCAGCTCCTACGAGCAGTACTTC. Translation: CASSGGGSSYEQYF.